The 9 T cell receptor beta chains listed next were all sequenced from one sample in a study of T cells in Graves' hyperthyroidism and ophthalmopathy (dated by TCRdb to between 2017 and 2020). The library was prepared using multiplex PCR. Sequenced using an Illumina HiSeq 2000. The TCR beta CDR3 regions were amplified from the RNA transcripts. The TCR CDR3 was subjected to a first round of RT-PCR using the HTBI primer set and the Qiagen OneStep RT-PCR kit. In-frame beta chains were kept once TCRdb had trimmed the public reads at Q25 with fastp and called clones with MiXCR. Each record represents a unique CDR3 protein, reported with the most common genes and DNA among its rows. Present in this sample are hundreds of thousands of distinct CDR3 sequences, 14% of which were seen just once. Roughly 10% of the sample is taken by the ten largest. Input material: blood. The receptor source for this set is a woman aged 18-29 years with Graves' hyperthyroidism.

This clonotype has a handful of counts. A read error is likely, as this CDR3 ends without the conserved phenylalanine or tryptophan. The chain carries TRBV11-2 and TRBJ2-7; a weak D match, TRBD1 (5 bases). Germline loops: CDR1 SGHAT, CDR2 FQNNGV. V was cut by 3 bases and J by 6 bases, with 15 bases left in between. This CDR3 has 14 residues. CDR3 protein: CASSFRPGLGEQYL. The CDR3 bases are TGTGCCAGCAGCTTTCGCCCAGGGTTAGGCGAGCAGTACCTC.

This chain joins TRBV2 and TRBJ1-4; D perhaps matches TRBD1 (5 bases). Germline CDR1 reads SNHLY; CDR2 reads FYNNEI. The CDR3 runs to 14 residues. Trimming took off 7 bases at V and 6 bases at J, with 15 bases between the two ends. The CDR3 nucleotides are TGTGCCAGCACTCCCAGGACACCGGATGAAAAACTGTTTTTT. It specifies CASTPRTPDEKLFF.

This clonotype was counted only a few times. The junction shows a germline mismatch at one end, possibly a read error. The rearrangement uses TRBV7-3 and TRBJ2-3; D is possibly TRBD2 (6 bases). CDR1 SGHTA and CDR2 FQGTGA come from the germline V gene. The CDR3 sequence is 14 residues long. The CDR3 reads CASSLSSAADAQYF. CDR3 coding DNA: TGTGCCAGCAGCCTTTCTAGCGCGGCAGATGCGCAGTATTTT.

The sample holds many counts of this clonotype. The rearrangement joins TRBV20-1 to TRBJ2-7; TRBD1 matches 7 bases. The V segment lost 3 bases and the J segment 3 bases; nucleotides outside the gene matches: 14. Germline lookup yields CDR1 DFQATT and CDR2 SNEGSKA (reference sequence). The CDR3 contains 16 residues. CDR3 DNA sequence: TGCAGTGCTAGTTCAGGGTACGGCTGGGACAGCTACGAGCAGTACTTC. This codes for CSASSGYGWDSYEQYF.

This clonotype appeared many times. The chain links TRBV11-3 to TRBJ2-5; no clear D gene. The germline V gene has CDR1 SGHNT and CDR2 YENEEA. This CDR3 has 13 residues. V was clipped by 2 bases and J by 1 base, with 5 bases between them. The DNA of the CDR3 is TGTGCCAGCAGCTTACCGGTCCAAGAGACCCAGTACTTC. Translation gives CASSLPVQETQYF.

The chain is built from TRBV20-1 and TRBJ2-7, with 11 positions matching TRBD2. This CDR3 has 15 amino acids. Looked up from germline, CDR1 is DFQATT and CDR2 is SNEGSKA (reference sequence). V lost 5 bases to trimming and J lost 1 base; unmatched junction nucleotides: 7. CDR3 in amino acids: CSASGTSGVSYEQYF. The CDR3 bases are TGCAGTGCTTCCGGGACTAGCGGCGTGTCCTACGAGCAGTACTTC.

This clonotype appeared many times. CDR3 loop: CASSLSRGGLAGDSEQFF. In DNA form, the CDR3 reads TGTGCCAGCAGTTTAAGTAGAGGCGGCCTAGCGGGAGACAGTGAGCAGTTCTTC. V usage is TRBV12-3 or TRBV12-4 and J usage is TRBJ2-1, with 10 bases aligning to TRBD2. The CDR3 spans 18 residues. Trimming at V came to 2 bases and at J to 9 bases, leaving 16 bases not matched to a gene.

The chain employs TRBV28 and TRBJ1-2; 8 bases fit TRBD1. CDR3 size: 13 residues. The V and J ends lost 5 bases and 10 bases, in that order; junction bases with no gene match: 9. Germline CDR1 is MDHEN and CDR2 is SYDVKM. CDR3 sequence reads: CASSESGTGLYTF. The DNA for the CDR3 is TGTGCCAGCAGTGAATCCGGGACAGGCCTCTACACCTTC.

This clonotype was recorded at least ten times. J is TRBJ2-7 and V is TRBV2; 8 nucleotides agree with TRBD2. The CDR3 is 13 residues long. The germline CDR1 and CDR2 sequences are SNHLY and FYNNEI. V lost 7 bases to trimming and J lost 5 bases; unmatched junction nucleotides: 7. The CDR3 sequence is CASKGLEMDEQYF. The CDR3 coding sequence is TGTGCCAGCAAGGGACTAGAAATGGACGAGCAGTACTTC.